Given below is one T cell receptor (beta chain) in context. The antigen remains undetermined. Produced via immunoSEQ multiplex PCR; TCRdb's table is partial and in-frame only. Of about 220,000 clones listed, roughly 84% are singletons. The sample originates from a study of cytomegalovirus exposure and HLA in healthy donors. Looked up from germline, CDR1 is GTSNPN and CDR2 is SVGIG (reference sequence). Trimming took 0 bases from V and 6 from J; bases not matched to a gene: 7. The CDR3 consists of 14 residues. Points from the study as a whole: 150 or so TCR beta chains were listed as cytomegalovirus-associated.

The chain is built from TRBV30 and TRBJ1-2, with 7 bases fitting TRBD1. Material for sequencing was PBMCs. The sequence derives from a young woman in good health and CMV-seropositive. Here the CDR3 reads CAWSVTGENDGYTF. CDR3 nucleotide sequence: TGTGCCTGGAGTGTAACAGGGGAAAACGATGGCTACACCTTC.